This T cell receptor (beta chain) came from a study of PD-1 blockade in classical Hodgkin lymphoma. Whole-study context: Patients received nivolumab 3 mg/kg intravenously every 2 weeks. Study-level findings and limits: Complete responders possessed baseline diversity comparable to newly diagnosed patients. Newly diagnosed patients reportedly trailed healthy donors in baseline TCR diversity.

V lost 6 bases to trimming and J lost 4 bases, with 13 bases between them. The germline gives CDR1 SGHNT, CDR2 YYREEE (reference sequence). The CDR3 runs 13 residues. Profiling relied on immunoSEQ multiplex PCR, and the TCRdb table lists in-frame clones only, not all of them. This table holds more than 40,000 clones, approximately 80% found once. Time point given: cycle 4 day 1 (C4D1), after 6 weeks of nivolumab. Relapse after autologous stem cell transplantation occurred in every patient, and brentuximab vedotin exposure varied. Complete response, partial response or progressive disease made up the best responses. With regard to this clone: As yet, its antigen is unknown.

The sequence was obtained from a human donor with classical Hodgkin lymphoma. The source material was peripheral blood mononuclear cells (PBMCs), sampled before the fourth cycle of nivolumab. The chain is built from TRBV5-4 and TRBJ1-2, with D perhaps matching TRBD1 (5 bases). CDR3 DNA: TGTGCCAGCACCCTGGGACGGACCTATGGCTACACCTTC. Protein sequence: CASTLGRTYGYTF.